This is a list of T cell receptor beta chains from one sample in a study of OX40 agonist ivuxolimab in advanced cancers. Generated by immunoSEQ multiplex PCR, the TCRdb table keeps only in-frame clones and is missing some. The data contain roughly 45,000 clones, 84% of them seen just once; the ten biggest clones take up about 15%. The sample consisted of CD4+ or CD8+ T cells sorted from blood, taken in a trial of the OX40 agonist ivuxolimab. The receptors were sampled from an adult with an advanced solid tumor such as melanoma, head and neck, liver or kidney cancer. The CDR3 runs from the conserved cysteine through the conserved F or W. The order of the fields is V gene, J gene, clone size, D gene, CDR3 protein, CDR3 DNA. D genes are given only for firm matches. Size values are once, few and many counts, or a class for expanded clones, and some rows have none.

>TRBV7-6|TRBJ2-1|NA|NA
CASSLETVWNNEQFF
TGTGCCAGCAGCTTAGAAACAGTTTGGAACAATGAGCAGTTCTTC
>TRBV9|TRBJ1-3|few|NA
CASSRDGFSGNTIYF
TGTGCCAGCAGCCGGGACGGCTTCTCTGGAAACACCATATATTTT
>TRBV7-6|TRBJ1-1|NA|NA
CASSHDQGKDTEAFF
TGTGCCAGCAGCCATGACCAGGGGAAGGACACTGAAGCTTTCTTT
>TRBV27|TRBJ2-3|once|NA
CASSPRTDTQYF
TGTGCCAGCAGTCCCCGCACAGATACGCAGTATTTT
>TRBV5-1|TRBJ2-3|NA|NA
CASSMDYPSTDTQYF
TGCGCCAGCAGCATGGACTACCCAAGCACAGATACGCAGTATTTT
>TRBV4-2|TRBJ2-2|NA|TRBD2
CASSQDRSGGLTGELFF
TGTGCCAGCAGCCAAGATAGGAGCGGGGGGCTCACCGGGGAGCTGTTTTTT
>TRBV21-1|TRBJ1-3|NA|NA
CASSTPGDSEEDSGNTIYF
TGTGCCAGCAGCACGCCTGGGGACAGCGAGGAGGACTCTGGAAACACCATATATTTT
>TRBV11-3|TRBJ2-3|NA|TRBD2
CASRGLAGGEGPDTQYF
TGTGCCAGCAGGGGACTAGCGGGAGGGGAAGGTCCAGATACGCAGTATTTT
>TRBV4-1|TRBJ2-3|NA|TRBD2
CASSLLGLAVGDTQYF
TGCGCCAGCAGCTTACTGGGACTAGCGGTTGGAGATACGCAGTATTTT
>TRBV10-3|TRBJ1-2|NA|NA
CAISSTEGTYGYTF
TGTGCCATCAGTTCAACGGAGGGAACTTATGGCTACACCTTC
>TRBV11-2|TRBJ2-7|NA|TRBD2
CASSLQLAGGRHEQYF
TGTGCCAGCAGCCTCCAACTAGCGGGAGGGCGACACGAGCAGTACTTC
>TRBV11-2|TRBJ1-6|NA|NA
CASSLGDSYGPLHF
TGTGCCAGCAGCTTAGGCGACAGCTATGGACCCCTCCACTTT
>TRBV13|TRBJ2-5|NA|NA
CASSLGLGARETQYF
TGTGCCAGCAGCTTAGGTTTGGGGGCTCGAGAGACCCAGTACTTC
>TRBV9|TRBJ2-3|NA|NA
CASSLLAITDTQYF
TGTGCCAGCAGTCTGCTAGCGATTACAGATACGCAGTATTTT
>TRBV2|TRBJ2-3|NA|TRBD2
CASGRLADTDTQYF
TGTGCCAGCGGCCGACTAGCGGACACAGATACGCAGTATTTT